A single sample gave rise to the 23 T cell receptor beta chains below, sequenced in a study of OX40 agonist ivuxolimab in advanced cancers. Data came from immunoSEQ multiplex PCR; TCRdb stores just in-frame clones and leaves some out. The sample has some 43,000 clones; approximately 88% are singletons. Sequencing used CD4+ or CD8+ T cells sorted from blood, obtained in a trial of the OX40 agonist ivuxolimab. The receptors were gathered from an adult with an advanced solid tumor such as melanoma, head and neck, liver or kidney cancer.

The chain couples TRBV5-1 to TRBJ2-5; no clear D. The germline CDR1 and CDR2 sequences are SGHRS and YFSETQ. CDR3 length: 13 residues. The V end was cut by 1 base, the J end by 2 bases, with 6 bases between. The CDR3: CASSLPPQETQYF. The CDR3 DNA sequence: TGCGCCAGCAGCTTGCCGCCTCAAGAGACCCAGTACTTC.

This chain joins TRBV9 and TRBJ1-2, with TRBD1 matching over 7 bases. Trimming at V came to 3 bases and at J to 0 bases, leaving 11 bases not matched to a gene. This CDR3 region has 17 residues. The germline CDR1 and CDR2 sequences are SGDLS and YYNGEE. DNA for the CDR3: TGTGCCAGCAGCGGACTACGGGACAGCTATACTAACTATGGCTACACCTTC. As protein: CASSGLRDSYTNYGYTF.

The V and J genes are TRBV7-9 and TRBJ1-2; a weak D match, TRBD1 (5 bases). Between the trimmed V and J ends, which lost 1 base and 12 bases, there was a span of 12 bases. The germline V gene encodes CDR1 SEHNR and CDR2 FQNEAQ (reference sequence). The CDR3 is 12 amino acids. Written as DNA, the CDR3 is TGTGCCAGCAGCTTAGTAGTTGGGACGGACACCTTC. Protein product: CASSLVVGTDTF.

A single count supports this clone. This chain connects TRBV30 to TRBJ1-2, with D possibly TRBD1 on 5 matching bases. Trimming removed 0 bases at V and 6 bases at J, with 8 bases between. CDR3 length: 12 residues. Germline V gene data show CDR1 as GTSNPN and CDR2 as SVGIG (reference sequence). The CDR3 nucleotides are TGTGCCTGGAGTGTGGGGGGGAATGGCTACACCTTC. Amino acids: CAWSVGGNGYTF.

The V and J genes are TRBV5-1 and TRBJ2-1; TRBD2 agrees at 12 bases. With 2 bases clipped from V and 7 bases from J, the junction kept 4 bases outside the gene matches. CDR1 is SGHRS and CDR2 is YFSETQ in the germline V gene. The length of the CDR3 is 15 residues. This chain's CDR3 is CASSFLAGGSNEQFF. In DNA form, the CDR3 reads TGCGCCAGCAGCTTCCTAGCGGGGGGGTCTAATGAGCAGTTCTTC. The complete variable domain, with remaining parts taken from reference TRBV5-1 and TRBJ2-1, reads KAGVTQTPRYLIKTRGQQVTLSCSPISGHRSVSWYQQTPGQGLQFLFEYFSETQRNKGNFPGRFSGRQFSNSRSEMNVSTLELGDSALYLCASSFLAGGSNEQFFGPGTRLTVL.

The rearrangement uses TRBV7-3 and TRBJ2-3, with D perhaps TRBD1 or TRBD2 (5 bases each). CDR3 size: 16 residues. Trimming stripped 2 bases from V and 2 bases from J, with 14 bases between. In germline, CDR1 is SGHTA, CDR2 FQGTGA. The CDR3 DNA sequence: TGTGCCAGCAGCTTAGTGGGGGATCGAATCACAGATACGCAGTATTTT. This translates into CASSLVGDRITDTQYF.

The genes are TRBV7-9 and TRBJ1-3; D is undetermined. Trimming shortened V by 1 base and J by 0 bases, and 10 bases separated the two germline ends. Germline CDR1 is SEHNR and CDR2 is FQNEAQ (reference sequence). The CDR3 is made up of 16 amino acids. The CDR3 loop reads CASSLDRAVSGNTIYF. CDR3 nucleotide sequence: TGTGCCAGCAGCTTAGATCGGGCAGTCTCTGGAAACACCATATATTTT.

The chain links TRBV19 to TRBJ1-3, with TRBD1 identical over 7 bases. This CDR3 is 16 amino acids long. Germline loops: CDR1 LNHDA, CDR2 SQIVND (reference sequence). V trimming: 5 bases; J trimming: 0 bases; junction bases outside the gene matches: 7. CDR3 DNA sequence: TGTGCCAGTAGTGCAGACAGGGTCTTCTCTGGAAACACCATATATTTT. Protein product: CASSADRVFSGNTIYF.

This chain joins TRBV11-2 and TRBJ1-1, with 8 nucleotides matching TRBD1. V lost 5 bases, J lost 11 bases, and 7 bases stayed unmatched. The CDR3 loop spans 12 amino acids. CDR1 SGHAT and CDR2 FQNNGV come from the germline V gene. In DNA, the CDR3 is TGTGCCAGCAGCCACGACAGGGGCAGGGCTTTCTTT. It is translated as CASSHDRGRAFF.

The V call is TRBV5-6, the J call TRBJ1-6; D gene unclear. V lost 2 bases and J 6 bases, leaving 9 bases between the germline ends. The CDR3 length is 14 residues. Per germline, CDR1 SGHDT and CDR2 YYEEEE. The CDR3 region is CASSFRVFNSPLHF. CDR3 DNA: TGTGCCAGCAGCTTCCGGGTCTTTAATTCACCCCTCCACTTT.

The V call is TRBV19, the J call TRBJ1-6; D uncertain. The CDR3 length is 15 residues. The germline V and J ends were trimmed by 4 bases and 6 bases, with 13 bases remaining between them. Germline loops: CDR1 LNHDA, CDR2 SQIVND (reference sequence). For the CDR3, the DNA is TGTGCCAGTAGTAAACTGGTCTTTGGTAATTCACCCCTCCACTTT. Residues: CASSKLVFGNSPLHF.

The chain has TRBV18 and TRBJ2-1; D is undetermined. The CDR3 is 15 residues long. Trimming pared 4 bases from V and 0 bases from J, leaving 10 bases between. Germline V lookup: CDR1 KGHSH, CDR2 LQKENI. In nucleotides, the CDR3 is TGTGCCAGCTCACGGGCCGTAAGCTCCTACAATGAGCAGTTCTTC. It translates to CASSRAVSSYNEQFF.

The chain uses TRBV9 and TRBJ1-6; D gene ambiguous. Germline lookup yields CDR1 SGDLS and CDR2 YYNGEE. With 3 bases removed from V and 10 bases from J, the gap between germline ends came to 11 bases. The CDR3 sequence is 13 residues long. The CDR3 coding sequence is TGTGCCAGCAGCGAGAACCTGGGCTCACCCCTCCACTTT. Translated: CASSENLGSPLHF. Together with reference TRBV9 and TRBJ1-6, the CDR3 gives the full variable domain: DSGVTQTPKHLITATGQRVTLRCSPRSGDLSVYWYQQSLDQGLQFLIQYYNGEERAKGNILERFSAQQFPDLHSELNLSSLELGDSALYFCASSENLGSPLHFGNGTRLTVT.

The chain couples TRBV12-5 to TRBJ2-2; 7 nucleotides align to TRBD1. This CDR3 spans 15 amino acids. Germline V lookup: CDR1 LGHNT, CDR2 FRNRAP. V trimming: 6 bases; J trimming: 2 bases; junction bases outside the gene matches: 6. The CDR3, as DNA: TGTGCTAGTGGCCACGGACAGGCTAACACCGGGGAGCTGTTTTTT. Translated: CASGHGQANTGELFF.

The CDR3 region is CASSLVLAGGYFTEAFF. The CDR3 region has the DNA TGTGCCAGCAGCTTGGTCCTGGCTGGTGGATATTTCACTGAAGCTTTCTTT. V usage is TRBV5-5 and J usage is TRBJ1-1; no clear D. The CDR3 runs 17 residues. Trimming cost V 0 bases and J 4 bases, with 19 bases left between them. Per the germline V gene, CDR1 is SGHKS and CDR2 is YYEKEE (reference sequence).

There are a few counts of this clone. This sequence joins TRBV5-4 and TRBJ2-5, with TRBD1 matching over 10 bases. This CDR3 spans 16 amino acids. Germline loops: CDR1 SGHNT, CDR2 YYREEE (reference sequence). V lost 0 bases to trimming and J lost 1 base; unmatched junction nucleotides: 3. CDR3 nucleotides: TGTGCCAGCAGCTTGGTGGGACAGGGGCCCCAAGAGACCCAGTACTTC. Its protein is CASSLVGQGPQETQYF.

The V call is TRBV4-1, the J call TRBJ1-1; D unresolved. Germline V gives CDR1 MGHRA, CDR2 YSYEKL. The length of the CDR3 is 15 residues. Trimming took off 3 bases at V and 3 bases at J, with 14 bases between the two ends. The CDR3: CASSHREGADTEAFF. The CDR3 DNA reads as TGCGCCAGCAGCCATCGAGAGGGCGCCGACACTGAAGCTTTCTTT.

The rearrangement joins TRBV4-3 to TRBJ2-5, with D maybe TRBD2 (5 bases). Per germline, CDR1 LGHNA and CDR2 YSLEER. Trimming pared 0 bases from V and 5 bases from J, leaving 13 bases between. The CDR3 has 15 residues. CDR3 residues: CASSQDQRPGETQYF. For the CDR3, the DNA is TGCGCCAGCAGCCAAGATCAGCGCCCGGGGGAGACCCAGTACTTC.

The chain joins TRBV7-3 to TRBJ2-2, with D unclear. CDR1 and CDR2 from the germline V gene are SGHTA and FQGTGA. Trimming took 2 bases from V and 3 from J, leaving 1 base between them. The CDR3 covers 12 residues. CDR3 sequence reads: CASSLDTGELFF. The CDR3 nucleotides are TGTGCCAGCAGCTTAGACACCGGGGAGCTGTTTTTT.

The chain is built from TRBV29-1 and TRBJ1-6; the D is unclear. Germline loops: CDR1 SQVTM, CDR2 ANQGSEA. There are 13 residues in the CDR3. Deletions cut 4 bases from V and 8 bases from J, with 12 bases between. CDR3 nucleotide sequence: TGCAGCGTTGGACGAAGTTTGGATTCACCCCTCCACTTT. Protein: CSVGRSLDSPLHF.

The chain is built from TRBV7-9 and TRBJ2-7; D is undetermined. Trimming stripped 5 bases from V and 2 bases from J, with 10 bases between. This CDR3 is built from 13 residues. CDR1 is SEHNR, CDR2 FQNEAQ, per germline (reference sequence). The CDR3 protein is CASSTTPTYEQYF. The CDR3 nucleotides read TGTGCCAGCAGCACAACACCCACCTACGAGCAGTACTTC.

This clone was counted a few times. This rearrangement joins TRBV2 to TRBJ1-1; D is unresolved. The CDR3 sequence is 12 residues long. Germline lookup yields CDR1 SNHLY and CDR2 FYNNEI. V lost 4 bases and J lost 6, with 9 bases in between. CDR3 region: CASSGMTPEAFF. The DNA of the CDR3 is TGTGCCAGCAGTGGCATGACACCTGAAGCTTTCTTT.

This sequence joins TRBV19 and TRBJ1-5; 10 nucleotides line up with TRBD1. Germline V gene lookup returns CDR1 LNHDA and CDR2 SQIVND (reference sequence). The CDR3 is made up of 15 amino acids. Trimming removed 8 bases from V and 0 bases from J; junction bases left unmatched: 4. Here the CDR3 DNA reads TGTGCCAGTGGACGGGACAGGGGTAGCAATCAGCCCCAGCATTTT. This gives the protein CASGRDRGSNQPQHF.